This T cell receptor beta chain originates from a study of spatial heterogeneity in lung cancer. TCRdb itself ran the 5' RACE reads through MiXCR, one entry per CDR3 protein. The data show about 24,000 distinct CDR3 sequences, about 3% seen once. This clonotype was seen repeatedly, ten times or more. Described time point: sample taken at primary tumor resection. Unsorted whole RNA from tumor, nontumor lung or frozen PBMC underwent sequencing. The CDR3 runs 14 residues. The germline V gene has CDR1 WSHSY and CDR2 SAAADI. The ends lost 10 bases at V and 3 bases at J; junction bases unmatched: 7. This material consisted of PBMCs, taken at surgery. This clonotype originated in a female donor with early-stage non-small cell lung cancer. This sequence joins TRBV10-2 and TRBJ2-3; 10 bases are a match to TRBD1. The CDR3 bases are TGCGCCACGGGGACAGGGGTGAGGACAGATACGCAGTATTTT. Protein: CATGTGVRTDTQYF.